The rows below give T cell receptor beta chains drawn from one sample of a study of CD8+ T cells in alopecia areata. Sequencing used immunoSEQ multiplex PCR; TCRdb keeps in-frame clones, though not all of them. The table has some 180,000 clones, 50% to 70% seen once; the top ten hold more than 1.5%. This specimen was CD4+ T cells sorted from blood, taken at week 0. All receptors derive from a human donor with alopecia areata. Each CDR3 is given with its conserved first and last residue. The D gene is left open where the match is weak. Not every row has a clone size; where given, it reads once, few, many or a size class.

d_gene	abundance	v_gene	j_gene	CDR3aa	CDR3nt
-	-	TRBV5-1	TRBJ2-7	CASSLAAETYEQYF	TGCGCCAGCAGCTTGGCCGCAGAGACCTACGAGCAGTACTTC
TRBD2	-	TRBV4-1	TRBJ2-5	CASSQDWLAGGKETQYF	TGCGCCAGCAGCCAAGATTGGCTAGCGGGGGGGAAGGAGACCCAGTACTTC
TRBD1	-	TRBV15	TRBJ1-5	CATSRETGQPQHF	TGTGCCACCAGCAGAGAGACAGGGCAGCCCCAGCATTTT
-	-	TRBV21-1	TRBJ1-5	CASSKGSGREGNQPQHF	TGTGCCAGCAGCAAAGGGTCGGGCAGGGAGGGCAATCAGCCCCAGCATTTT
-	-	TRBV6-5	TRBJ1-2	CASSYAGREIYGYTF	TGTGCCAGCAGTTATGCTGGCAGGGAAATCTATGGCTACACCTTC
-	-	TRBV19	TRBJ2-1	CASRPPGHEQFF	TGTGCCAGTAGACCCCCCGGCCATGAGCAGTTCTTC
-	-	TRBV30	TRBJ2-4	CAFAGLAKNIQYF	TGTGCCTTCGCGGGACTTGCCAAAAACATTCAGTACTTC
-	-	TRBV7-9	TRBJ2-3	CASSPTQSTDTQYF	TGTGCCAGCAGCCCGACGCAGAGCACAGATACGCAGTATTTT
-	-	TRBV4-3	TRBJ1-2	CASSQDPGNEFYGYTF	TGCGCCAGCAGCCAAGATCCCGGGAACGAATTCTATGGCTACACCTTC
-	-	TRBV27	TRBJ2-7	CASSWEQYF	TGTGCCAGCAGTTGGGAGCAGTACTTC
-	-	TRBV30	TRBJ2-2	CAWSVLEGTGELFF	TGTGCCTGGAGTGTTTTAGAGGGGACCGGGGAGCTGTTTTTT
TRBD1	once	TRBV6-6	TRBJ2-7	CASSPDRGNEQYF	TGTGCCAGCAGTCCCGACAGGGGTAACGAGCAGTACTTC
-	-	TRBV5-1	TRBJ2-1	CASSLVINEQFF	TGCGCCAGCAGCTTGGTCATCAATGAGCAGTTCTTC
-	-	TRBV4-1	TRBJ2-3	CASSQEGSPPGTQYF	TGCGCCAGCAGCCAAGAAGGAAGTCCTCCAGGTACGCAGTATTTT
TRBD2	-	TRBV11-2	TRBJ2-3	CASSLRLASTDTQYF	TGTGCCAGCAGCTTGAGACTAGCGTCCACAGATACGCAGTATTTT
-	once	TRBV27	TRBJ1-1	CASNSAANRGTEAFF	TGTGCCAGCAACTCAGCGGCAAATCGGGGCACTGAAGCTTTCTTT
TRBD1	-	TRBV10-3	TRBJ1-2	CAISPGQGVGNGYTF	TGTGCCATCAGTCCGGGACAGGGAGTAGGTAATGGCTACACCTTC
TRBD1	few	TRBV30	TRBJ1-5	CAWRPTGGSNQPQHF	TGTGCCTGGAGGCCTACAGGGGGTAGCAATCAGCCCCAGCATTTT
-	-	TRBV5-1	TRBJ2-5	CASSLQGDFQETQYF	TGCGCCAGCAGCTTACAGGGAGACTTCCAAGAGACCCAGTACTTC
-	-	TRBV29-1	TRBJ2-4	CSARVKGPTVVKNIQYF	TGCAGCGCCCGTGTAAAGGGGCCGACGGTGGTAAAAAACATTCAGTACTTC
-	few	TRBV29-1	TRBJ2-7	CRIHSRSYEQYF	TGCAGGATACACAGCAGGTCCTACGAGCAGTACTTC
TRBD1	-	TRBV5-1	TRBJ2-5	CASSTRQGMKTQYF	TGCGCCAGCAGCACCCGACAGGGGATGAAGACCCAGTACTTC
-	-	TRBV29-1	TRBJ2-7	CSVVVGQKYEQYF	TGCAGCGTTGTTGTCGGACAGAAATACGAGCAGTACTTC
-	-	TRBV27	TRBJ1-5	CASRDSGINAPQHF	TGTGCCAGCAGGGATTCAGGAATCAATGCGCCCCAGCATTTT
TRBD1	-	TRBV11-3	TRBJ2-7	CASSPTGQPYEQYF	TGTGCCAGCAGCCCAACGGGACAGCCCTACGAGCAGTACTTC
TRBD1	-	TRBV29-1	TRBJ1-2	CSVGRTGNGYTF	TGCAGCGTTGGCCGGACAGGAAATGGCTACACCTTC
-	-	TRBV5-6	TRBJ1-1	CASSLVAGETEAFF	TGTGCCAGCAGCTTGGTGGCAGGGGAGACTGAAGCTTTCTTT
-	few	TRBV29-1	TRBJ2-1	CSGSWGNNEQFF	TGCAGCGGTAGCTGGGGAAACAATGAGCAGTTCTTC
TRBD2	-	TRBV9	TRBJ2-2	CASSSREGRPNTGELFF	TGTGCCAGCAGCTCAAGGGAGGGCAGACCCAACACCGGGGAGCTGTTTTTT
TRBD1	-	TRBV27	TRBJ1-1	CASSLTGDLNTEAFF	TGTGCCAGCAGTCTGACAGGGGATCTCAACACTGAAGCTTTCTTT
-	few	TRBV10-3	TRBJ2-5	CAISGGPPAETQYF	TGTGCCATCAGTGGAGGGCCGCCGGCGGAGACCCAGTACTTC
-	-	TRBV6-5	TRBJ1-2	CASSYSTNYGYTF	TGTGCCAGCAGTTACAGTACAAACTATGGCTACACCTTC
-	few	TRBV30	TRBJ2-3	CAWSLTQLDTQYF	TGTGCCTGGAGTCTTACCCAATTGGATACGCAGTATTTT
TRBD2	-	TRBV30	TRBJ2-2	CAWRQAGWFPGELFF	TGTGCCTGGAGGCAAGCGGGGTGGTTCCCCGGGGAGCTGTTTTTT
-	-	TRBV2	TRBJ2-2	CASSERGNTGELFF	TGTGCCAGCAGTGAAAGGGGGAACACCGGGGAGCTGTTTTTT
-	few	TRBV11-3	TRBJ1-1	CASSLELGGAFF	TGTGCCAGCAGCTTAGAACTGGGGGGAGCTTTCTTT
TRBD1	-	TRBV7-9	TRBJ1-5	CASSLALQGQPQHF	TGTGCCAGCAGCTTAGCTTTACAGGGGCAGCCCCAGCATTTT
-	few	TRBV7-2	TRBJ1-6	CASSSQTTPLHF	TGTGCCAGCAGCTCGCAGACAACACCCCTCCACTTT
TRBD2	-	TRBV4-1	TRBJ2-3	CASSPGLAGRTDTQYF	TGCGCCAGCAGCCCCGGACTAGCGGGGAGGACAGATACGCAGTATTTT
-	-	TRBV4-3	TRBJ1-5	CASSQDTGHSQPQHF	TGCGCCAGCAGCCAAGACACGGGGCATAGTCAGCCCCAGCATTTT